The T cell receptor beta chain described here comes from a study of shared clonotypes between healthy human individuals. Overall study: The composition of the donors was two women and a few men aged 18 to 49. The study, taken as a whole, reports: The donor pool, a small one, limited the genetic and exposure-history diversity represented. Sampling used blood alone; tissue repertoires probably differ.

The CDR3 extends over 14 amino acids. Germline values: CDR1 SEHNR, CDR2 FQNEAQ (reference sequence). V was clipped by 5 bases and J by 4 bases, with 11 bases between them. With respect to this clone: Its specificity is not known.

Sequencing used immunoSEQ multiplex PCR; TCRdb keeps in-frame clones, though not all of them. This table holds about 2 million clones, roughly 95% found once. The donor cohort consisted entirely of Caucasian adults residing in Nashville, Tennessee. This chain joins TRBV7-9 and TRBJ2-2, with D perhaps matching TRBD2 (5 bases). Material for sequencing was naive CD4+ T cells sorted from blood. Subset indicated: CD45RA+ positively selected. The receptor comes from a man aged 18 to 30 in good health. CDR3 protein: CASSRDLGTGELFF. Written as DNA, the CDR3 is TGTGCCAGCAGCCGGGATCTAGGCACCGGGGAGCTGTTTTTT.